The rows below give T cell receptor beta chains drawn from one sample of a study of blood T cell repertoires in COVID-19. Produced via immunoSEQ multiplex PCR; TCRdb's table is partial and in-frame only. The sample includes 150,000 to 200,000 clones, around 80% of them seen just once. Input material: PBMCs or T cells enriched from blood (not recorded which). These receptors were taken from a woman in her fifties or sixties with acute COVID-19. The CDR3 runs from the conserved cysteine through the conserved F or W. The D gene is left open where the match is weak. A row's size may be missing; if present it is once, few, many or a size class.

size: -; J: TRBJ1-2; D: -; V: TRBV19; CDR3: CASSISGFEGYTF; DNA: TGTGCCAGTAGTATTTCAGGGTTTGAGGGCTACACCTTC
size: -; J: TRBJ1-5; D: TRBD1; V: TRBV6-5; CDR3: CASSPGQGRQPQHF; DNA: TGTGCCAGCAGTCCCGGACAGGGACGGCAGCCCCAGCATTTT
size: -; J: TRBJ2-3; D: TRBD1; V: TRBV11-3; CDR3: CASSEGARTQYF; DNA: TGTGCCAGCAGCGAGGGGGCACGTACGCAGTATTTT
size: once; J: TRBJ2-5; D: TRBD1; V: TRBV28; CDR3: CASSPYRGEETQYF; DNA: TGTGCCAGCAGTCCGTACAGGGGTGAAGAGACCCAGTACTTC
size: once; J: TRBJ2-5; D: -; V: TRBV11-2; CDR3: CASSPPGLGEETQYF; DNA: TGTGCCAGCAGCCCTCCGGGACTCGGCGAAGAGACCCAGTACTTC
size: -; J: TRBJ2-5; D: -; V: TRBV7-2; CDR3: CASSLGYQETQYF; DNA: TGTGCCAGCAGCTTAGGTTATCAAGAGACCCAGTACTTC
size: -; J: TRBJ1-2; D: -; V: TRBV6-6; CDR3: CASSYLGAGYGYTF; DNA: TGTGCCAGCAGTTACTTGGGGGCAGGCTATGGCTACACCTTC
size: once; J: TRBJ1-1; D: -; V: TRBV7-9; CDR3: CASSLVTVTEAFF; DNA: TGTGCCAGCAGCCTTGTAACTGTCACTGAAGCTTTCTTT
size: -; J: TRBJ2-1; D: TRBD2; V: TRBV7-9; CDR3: CASSTLLSGGGISSSYNEQFF; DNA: TGTGCCAGCAGCACCCTCCTTAGCGGGGGGGGAATATCAAGCTCCTACAATGAGCAGTTCTTC
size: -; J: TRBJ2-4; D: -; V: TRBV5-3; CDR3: CARSARSVAKNIQYF; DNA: TGTGCCAGAAGCGCCCGGAGTGTAGCCAAAAACATTCAGTACTTC
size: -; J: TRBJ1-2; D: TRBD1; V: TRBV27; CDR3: CASSSLGTAEGYGYTF; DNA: TGTGCCAGCAGTTCCCTCGGGACAGCGGAAGGCTATGGCTACACCTTC
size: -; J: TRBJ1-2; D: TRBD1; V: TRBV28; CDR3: CASSTRGGRFF; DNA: TGTGCCAGCAGTACTAGAGGGGGCCGATTCTTC
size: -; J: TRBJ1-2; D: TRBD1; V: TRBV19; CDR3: CASRDREIGYGYTF; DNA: TGTGCCAGCCGGGACAGGGAAATAGGCTATGGCTACACCTTC
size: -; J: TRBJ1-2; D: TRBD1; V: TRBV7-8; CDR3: CASRAHGTGKSIYGYTF; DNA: TGTGCCAGCAGGGCTCATGGGACAGGGAAAAGTATCTATGGCTACACCTTC
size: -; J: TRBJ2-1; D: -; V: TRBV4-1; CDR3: CASSQDLLEAYNEQFF; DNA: TGCGCCAGCAGCCAAGATTTACTGGAGGCCTACAATGAGCAGTTCTTC
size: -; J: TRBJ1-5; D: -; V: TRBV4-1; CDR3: CASSSAGDRNQPQHF; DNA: TGCGCCAGCAGCTCGGCGGGGGATAGAAATCAGCCCCAGCATTTT
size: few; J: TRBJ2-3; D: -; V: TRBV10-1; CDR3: CASEAGQYSTDTQYF; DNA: TGCGCCAGCGAAGCAGGGCAATATAGCACAGATACGCAGTATTTT
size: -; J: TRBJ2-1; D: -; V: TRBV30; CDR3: CAWTHPILSSYNEQFF; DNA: TGTGCCTGGACCCACCCCATACTAAGCTCCTACAATGAGCAGTTCTTC
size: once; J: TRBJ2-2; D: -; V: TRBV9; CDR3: CASSVGAERTGELFF; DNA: TGTGCCAGCAGCGTAGGGGCCGAACGCACCGGGGAGCTGTTTTTT
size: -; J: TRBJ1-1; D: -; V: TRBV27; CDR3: CASSHHSGGTAFF; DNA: TGTGCCAGCAGCCACCATAGTGGGGGGACGGCTTTCTTT
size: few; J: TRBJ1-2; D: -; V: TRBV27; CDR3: CASSLRVGADGYTF; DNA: TGTGCCAGCAGTCTCAGGGTCGGTGCGGATGGCTACACCTTC
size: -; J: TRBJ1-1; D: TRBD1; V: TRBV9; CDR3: CASSFQGENTEAFF; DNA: TGTGCCAGCAGTTTTCAGGGGGAAAACACTGAAGCTTTCTTT
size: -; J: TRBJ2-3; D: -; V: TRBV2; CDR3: CASSEQGVGTDTQYF; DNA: TGTGCCAGCAGTGAGCAAGGGGTTGGCACAGATACGCAGTATTTT
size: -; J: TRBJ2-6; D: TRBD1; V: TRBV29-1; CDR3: CSVQTGAGANVLTF; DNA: TGCAGCGTCCAGACAGGGGCCGGGGCCAACGTCCTGACTTTC
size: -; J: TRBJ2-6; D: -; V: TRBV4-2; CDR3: CASSPQGSGANVLTF; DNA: TGTGCCAGCAGCCCACAGGGCTCTGGGGCCAACGTCCTGACTTTC
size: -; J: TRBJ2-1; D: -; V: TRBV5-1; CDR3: CASSLAGSDEQFF; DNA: TGCGCCAGCAGCTTGGCCGGGTCTGATGAGCAGTTCTTC
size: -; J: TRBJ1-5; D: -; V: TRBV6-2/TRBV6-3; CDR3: CASSYGGSASNQPQHF; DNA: TGTGCCAGCAGTTACGGGGGGAGCGCGAGCAATCAGCCCCAGCATTTT
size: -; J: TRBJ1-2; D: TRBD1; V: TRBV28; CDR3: CASSRGQRYYGYTF; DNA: TGTGCCAGCAGCAGGGGACAGCGTTACTATGGCTACACCTTC
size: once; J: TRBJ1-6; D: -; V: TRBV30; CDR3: CAWNVGQPSYNSPLHF; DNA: TGTGCCTGGAACGTCGGACAGCCCTCCTATAATTCACCCCTCCACTTT
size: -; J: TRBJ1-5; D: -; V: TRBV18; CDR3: CASSGSKHQPQHF; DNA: TGTGCCAGCTCAGGCAGTAAACATCAGCCCCAGCATTTT
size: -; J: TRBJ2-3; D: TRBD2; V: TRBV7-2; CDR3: CAGSLVPLAGGIITDTQYF; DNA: TGTGCGGGCAGCTTAGTGCCCCTAGCGGGGGGGATTATCACAGATACGCAGTATTTT
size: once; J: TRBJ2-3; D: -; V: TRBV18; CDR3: CASSPARTDTQYF; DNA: TGTGCCAGCTCACCCGCTAGAACAGATACGCAGTATTTT